These 5 T cell receptor beta chains came from one sample sequenced in a study of blood T cell repertoires in COVID-19. Here immunoSEQ multiplex PCR was the method, and the copy in TCRdb shows in-frame clones only, minus some. The sample has around 230,000 clones, 80% to 90% seen once. Sample: PBMCs or T cells enriched from blood (not recorded which). Receptors were obtained from a man aged 18 to 29 with acute COVID-19.

The rearrangement joins TRBV19 to TRBJ1-6; 8 bases map to TRBD1. Trimming cost V 5 bases and J 11 bases; bases outside gene matches: 2. Germline V lookup: CDR1 LNHDA, CDR2 SQIVND (reference sequence). The length of the CDR3 is 12 residues. Here the CDR3 reads CASSAQGAPLHF. The CDR3 coding sequence is TGTGCCAGTAGTGCACAGGGGGCACCCCTCCACTTT.

The rearrangement joins TRBV27 to TRBJ2-7, with D tentatively TRBD2 (6 bases). The length of the CDR3 is 11 residues. The V gene lost 7 bases and the J gene lost 7 bases, with 11 bases spanning the gap. Germline V CDR1 and CDR2: MNHEY, SMNVEV (reference sequence). The CDR3 DNA reads TGTGCCAGCACCGGAGGGATAGAGCAGTACTTC. Its translation: CASTGGIEQYF.

This clone was counted between two and nine times. The rearrangement links TRBV12-3 or TRBV12-4 to TRBJ2-3; no firm D call. The CDR3 is 12 amino acids. Trimming shortened V by 3 bases and J by 4 bases, and 5 bases separated the two germline ends. The chain's CDR3 is CASSFGPDTQYF. CDR3 nucleotide sequence: TGTGCCAGCAGTTTTGGCCCAGATACGCAGTATTTT.

V is TRBV5-6 and J is TRBJ2-7; D is unresolved. The CDR3 sequence is 11 residues long. The germline CDR1 and CDR2 sequences are SGHDT and YYEEEE. With 0 bases removed from V and 4 bases from J, the gap between germline ends came to 2 bases. The CDR3, as DNA: TGTGCCAGCAGCTTGGCTTACGAGCAGTACTTC. It specifies CASSLAYEQYF.

Notes on this clone: Distinct nucleotide sequences in the sample also encode this CDR3. The chain recombines TRBV27 with TRBJ2-7; TRBD1 matches 10 bases. Losses at the gene ends were 2 bases for V and 2 bases for J; bases not matched to a gene: 0. Germline CDR1 is MNHEY and CDR2 is SMNVEV (reference sequence). This CDR3 has 14 residues. CDR3 in DNA: TGTGCCAGCAGTTTAGGGACAGGGGCCTACGAGCAGTACTTC. Protein: CASSLGTGAYEQYF.